This T cell receptor beta chain came from a study of PD-1 blockade in classical Hodgkin lymphoma. Overall study findings and caveats: Reported baseline diversity: healthy donors highest, relapsed/refractory patients lowest. It was CD4+ TCR diversity, not CD8+, that rose significantly by C4D1. For complete responders, baseline diversity was comparable to that of newly diagnosed patients.

Profiled with immunoSEQ multiplex PCR; TCRdb holds only in-frame clones, not every one. The repertoire consists of around 30,000 clones, with more than 85% occurring once and the leading ten covering about 0.31%. Stated time point: cycle 4 day 1 (C4D1), after less than 7 weeks of nivolumab. Each and every patient relapsed after autologous stem cell transplantation, and patients got differing brentuximab vedotin exposure. CD4+ T cells were purified from thawed PBMCs by negative selection. Patients reached a best response of complete response, partial response or progressive disease. A note on this clone: Its antigen is as yet unknown.

The receptor was derived from a human donor with classical Hodgkin lymphoma. The input for sequencing was CD4+ T cells from blood, taken before the fourth cycle of nivolumab.

The CDR3 reads CASSPIGGPNEKLFF. In nucleotides, the CDR3 is TGTGCCAGCTCACCAATTGGTGGCCCCAATGAAAAACTGTTTTTT. This chain uses TRBV18 with TRBJ1-4; D unclear. Trimming left V 2 bases short and J 5 bases short, with 12 bases between. The CDR3 contains 15 residues. Per germline, CDR1 KGHSH and CDR2 LQKENI.